The 29 T cell receptor beta chains reported below all come from one sample, sequenced in a study of regulatory T cells in long-lasting Graves disease (dated by TCRdb to about 2021). Library generation was performed with multiplex PCR. Sequencing was carried out with an Illumina HiSeq 4000. iRepertoire HTBI primers and Arm-PCR amplification of CDR3 regions were used to construct TCR beta libraries. TCRdb itself trimmed the public reads at Q25 with fastp, ran MiXCR and retained productive beta chains. Identical CDR3 proteins give one entry, which carries the most common genes and DNA. The sample has 400,000 to 550,000 distinct CDR3 sequences on record, 16% of them singletons. The ten largest clones capture roughly a tenth of the sample. The time point label for this specimen denotes: newly diagnosed GD, antithyroid drugs for less than 3 months. For both TCR sequencing and RNA sequencing, RNA was extracted from PBMCs in TRIzol.

These data also featured in a second study, about T cells in Graves' hyperthyroidism and ophthalmopathy.

Sample: peripheral blood mononuclear cells (PBMCs), taken at new diagnosis, from a patient treated with antithyroid drugs. The origin of the receptors is a woman in her 30s with Graves disease. Donor details come from another sample of the same person, matched by shared clones.

This clonotype was observed many times. The chain links TRBV18 to TRBJ2-3; D uncertain. The CDR3 contains 15 residues. Looked up from germline, CDR1 is KGHSH and CDR2 is LQKENI. Trimming cost V 6 bases and J 3 bases, with 16 bases left between them. CDR3 nucleotide sequence: TGTGCCAGCTCTAGGTACGGCGGTGGGACAGATACGCAGTATTTT. This codes for CASSRYGGGTDTQYF.

The chain couples TRBV6-1 to TRBJ2-2, with 8 bases lining up with TRBD1. J lost 0 bases, V lost 9 bases, and 12 bases had no gene match. The CDR3 is 17 amino acids. Germline assignment: CDR1 MNHNS and CDR2 SASEGT. CDR3 bases: TGTGCCAGTCTATCCCGACAGGGGACGTCGAACACCGGGGAGCTGTTTTTT. As protein: CASLSRQGTSNTGELFF.

This clonotype was found many times. The rearrangement uses TRBV7-9 and TRBJ2-7, with 12 positions matching TRBD2. Germline CDR1 SEHNR, CDR2 FQNEAQ (reference sequence). The CDR3 spans 18 residues. Germline trimming cut 5 bases from V and 0 bases from J; bases unmatched to any gene: 11. The CDR3 sequence is CASSPPPWTSGTSYEQYF. The CDR3 coding sequence is TGTGCCAGCAGCCCACCCCCCTGGACTAGCGGGACCTCCTACGAGCAGTACTTC.

This clonotype was counted ten times or more. The rearrangement uses TRBV7-2 and TRBJ2-4, with 7 bases fitting TRBD2. The germline V gene encodes CDR1 SGHTA and CDR2 FQGNSA. V lost 5 bases and J lost 5; bases outside the gene matches: 6. This CDR3 region has 14 residues. CDR3 in amino acids: CASSRPGGENIQYF. The CDR3 DNA is TGTGCCAGCAGCCGCCCTGGGGGGGAAAACATTCAGTACTTC.

At least ten counts were recorded for this clonotype. The chain joins TRBV20-1 to TRBJ2-7; D ambiguous. Deletions cut 0 bases from V and 6 bases from J, with 15 bases between. The germline V gene has CDR1 DFQATT and CDR2 SNEGSKA (reference sequence). The CDR3 has 14 amino acids. The CDR3 coding sequence is TGCAGTGCTAGAGATCACGCCCGCGGTCGCGAGCAGTACTTC. This gives the protein CSARDHARGREQYF.

This clonotype has at least ten counts. The rearrangement uses TRBV11-2 and TRBJ2-1; D gene ambiguous. The CDR3 is made up of 13 amino acids. Trimming took off 4 bases at V and 10 bases at J, with 14 bases between the two ends. Germline V gives CDR1 SGHAT, CDR2 FQNNGV. The CDR3 region is CASSSSGPREQFF. As DNA, the CDR3 is TGTGCCAGCAGCTCTTCAGGACCCAGAGAGCAGTTCTTC.

This clonotype was detected only a few times. The V gene is TRBV6-1, the J gene TRBJ1-5, with 8 bases matching TRBD1. Trimming cost V 5 bases and J 0 bases; bases outside gene matches: 3. This CDR3 comprises 15 residues. Germline CDR1 is MNHNS and CDR2 is SASEGT. In DNA form, the CDR3 reads TGTGCCAGCAGTAGGACAGGGATTAGCAATCAGCCCCAGCATTTT. Translating gives CASSRTGISNQPQHF.

The table lists this clonotype with many counts. The chain has TRBV20-1 and TRBJ2-7; D not resolved. CDR1 is DFQATT, CDR2 SNEGSKA, per germline (reference sequence). V lost 6 bases and J lost 0, with 6 bases in between. The CDR3 runs to 11 residues. The DNA for the CDR3 is TGCAGTGCCCACTACTCCTACGAGCAGTACTTC. As protein: CSAHYSYEQYF.

As to this clonotype: This may be a read error: a much more frequent sequence differs by one nucleotide. This chain connects TRBV20-1 to TRBJ2-5; perhaps TRBD1 as D (5 bases). Germline V gene sequence: CDR1 DFQATT, CDR2 SNEGSKA (reference sequence). The CDR3 length is 13 residues. CDR3 sequence (DNA): TGCAGTGCCCAGCGACAGAGCCAAGATACCCAGTACTTC. Translating gives CSAQRQSQDTQYF.

This clonotype showed up many times. The rearrangement links TRBV7-6 to TRBJ2-5, with D unclear. V was trimmed by 3 bases and J by 2 bases, leaving 13 bases between them. The CDR3 runs to 15 residues. The germline gives CDR1 SGHVS, CDR2 FNYEAQ. CDR3 sequence: CASSFRPAMQETQYF. DNA for the CDR3: TGTGCCAGCAGCTTCAGACCCGCTATGCAAGAGACCCAGTACTTC. Together with reference TRBV7-6 and TRBJ2-5, the CDR3 gives the full variable domain: GAGVSQSPRYKVTKRGQDVALRCDPISGHVSLYWYRQALGQGPEFLTYFNYEAQQDKSGLPNDRFSAERPEGSISTLTIQRTEQRDSAMYRCASSFRPAMQETQYFGPGTRLLVL.

This clonotype has more than one count but fewer than ten. The chain links TRBV3-1 to TRBJ2-1, with no clear D. The CDR3 runs 11 residues. V shed 4 bases and J shed 8 bases, with 6 bases lying between them. Germline V CDR1 and CDR2: LGHDT, YNNKEL (reference sequence). CDR3: CASSRVYEQFF. CDR3 DNA: TGTGCCAGCAGCCGGGTTTATGAGCAGTTCTTC.

This clonotype was seen repeatedly, ten times or more. The chain links TRBV5-5 to TRBJ2-7; 11 positions agree with TRBD2. J lost 2 bases, V lost 7 bases, and 17 bases had no gene match. This CDR3 is built from 18 residues. Germline V lookup: CDR1 SGHKS, CDR2 YYEKEE (reference sequence). The CDR3 DNA follows: TGTGCCAGCCGCCGAACACTAGCGGGAGAACAGGTCGCCTACGAGCAGTACTTC. Its translation: CASRRTLAGEQVAYEQYF.

At least ten counts were recorded for this clonotype. The gene calls are TRBV20-1 and TRBJ1-5, with D perhaps TRBD1 (6 bases). CDR1 is DFQATT and CDR2 is SNEGSKA in the germline V gene (reference sequence). This CDR3 is 14 amino acids long. Between the trimmed V and J ends, which lost 0 bases and 4 bases, there was a span of 10 bases. This CDR3 is CSAREGAGNQPQHF. CDR3 DNA sequence: TGCAGTGCTAGAGAGGGGGCGGGGAATCAGCCCCAGCATTTT.

This clonotype was seen more than once but under ten times. This sequence joins TRBV12-5 and TRBJ2-2; D not certain. The CDR3 runs to 12 residues. Germline values: CDR1 LGHNT, CDR2 FRNRAP. Trimming cost V 2 bases and J 5 bases, with 3 bases left between them. The CDR3 sequence is CASGLRTGELFF. The DNA of the CDR3 is TGTGCTAGTGGTTTGCGTACCGGGGAGCTGTTTTTT. Drawing the rest from reference TRBV12-5 and TRBJ2-2, the complete variable domain is DARVTQTPRHKVTEMGQEVTMRCQPILGHNTVFWYRQTMMQGLELLAYFRNRAPLDDSGMPKDRFSAEMPDATLATLKIQPSEPRDSAVYFCASGLRTGELFFGEGSRLTVL.

This clonotype was observed many times. The chain is built from TRBV18 and TRBJ2-1, with D tentatively TRBD1 (5 bases). Trimming cost V 1 base and J 6 bases, with 7 bases left between them. Germline CDR1 KGHSH, CDR2 LQKENI. This CDR3 is 13 amino acids long. CDR3 coding DNA: TGTGCCAGCTCACCACTTCAGGGCAATGAGCAGTTCTTC. Its translation: CASSPLQGNEQFF.

This clonotype was picked up many times. The J gene is TRBJ2-5, the V gene TRBV27; 8 nucleotides align to TRBD1. The CDR3 contains 16 residues. Trimming at V came to 0 bases and at J to 1 base, leaving 4 bases not matched to a gene. CDR1 is MNHEY and CDR2 is SMNVEV in the germline V gene (reference sequence). CDR3 DNA: TGTGCCAGCAGTTTATCGAACAGGGGGATCCAAGAGACCCAGTACTTC. Its translation: CASSLSNRGIQETQYF.

This clonotype was detected a few times. J is TRBJ2-7 and V is TRBV7-2, with unresolved D. CDR3 size: 13 residues. The V gene's germline CDR1 is SGHTA and CDR2 FQGNSA. Trimming cost V 11 bases and J 0 bases, with 14 bases left between them. The CDR3 here is CALTPTTSYEQYF. The CDR3 DNA reads TGTGCCCTGACTCCTACGACCTCCTACGAGCAGTACTTC.

This clonotype was counted a few times. The chain is built from TRBV28 and TRBJ2-4, with D possibly being TRBD1 or TRBD2 (5 bases each). The germline V gene has CDR1 MDHEN and CDR2 SYDVKM. The CDR3 extends over 14 amino acids. The ends were cut back, 6 bases at V and 3 bases at J, with 12 bases in the middle. The CDR3 spells CASRPSGGKNIQYF. The CDR3 nucleotides read TGTGCCAGCAGACCCTCTGGGGGCAAAAACATTCAGTACTTC.

Only a few counts were recorded for this clonotype. This chain links TRBV19 with TRBJ1-2, with D possibly being TRBD1 (5 bases). V was clipped by 2 bases and J by 8 bases, with 33 bases between them. Germline V CDR1 and CDR2: LNHDA, SQIVND (reference sequence). The CDR3 length is 20 residues. The DNA of the CDR3 is TGTGCCAGTAGTATACGAACAATCGAGTCGGGGCGAACCTCCATGAGGGGCTACACCTTC. Its protein is CASSIRTIESGRTSMRGYTF.

Regarding this clonotype: Since a much larger clone is just one base distant, this may be a read error. The chain couples TRBV6-2 or TRBV6-3 to TRBJ2-3, with 8 bases matching TRBD2. The CDR3 is 15 residues long. Trimming cost V 6 bases and J 0 bases; bases outside gene matches: 5. Germline lookup yields CDR1 MNHEY and CDR2 SVGEGT. As DNA, the CDR3 is TGTGCCAGCAGGGGCGGGAGGCTGAGCACAGATACGCAGTATTTT. This sequence encodes CASRGGRLSTDTQYF.

There are many counts of this clonotype. The V gene is TRBV27, the J gene TRBJ2-1; 7 positions match TRBD2. The CDR3 has 16 amino acids. The V segment lost 6 bases and the J segment 4 bases; nucleotides outside the gene matches: 12. The germline V gene encodes CDR1 MNHEY and CDR2 SMNVEV (reference sequence). The CDR3 DNA reads TGTGCCAGCAGACTAGCGCGGGTGGGGCCGTACAATGAGCAGTTCTTC. It encodes CASRLARVGPYNEQFF.

This clonotype was seen ten or more times. The CDR3 DNA reads TGTGCCAGTACCGTCCGACTAGCGGCCTCCTACGAGCAGTACTTC. Translation gives CASTVRLAASYEQYF. This chain connects TRBV28 to TRBJ2-7; 9 bases agree with TRBD2. The trim removed 9 bases at V and 0 bases at J, leaving 9 bases unmatched. The CDR3 spans 15 residues. The germline gives CDR1 MDHEN, CDR2 SYDVKM.

This clonotype appeared many times. This chain joins TRBV15 and TRBJ1-3; D possibly corresponds to TRBD1 (5 bases). The CDR3 has 16 residues. Germline-derived CDR1 and CDR2 are LNHNV and YYDKDF (reference sequence). Trimming pared 5 bases from V and 0 bases from J, leaving 14 bases between. CDR3 loop: CATSPIGGSSGNTIYF. CDR3 DNA sequence: TGTGCCACCAGCCCTATTGGGGGAAGCTCTGGAAACACCATATATTTT.

This clonotype was counted many times. The V call is TRBV7-3, the J call TRBJ2-3; no firm D call. Germline V CDR1 and CDR2: SGHTA, FQGTGA. The CDR3 loop spans 13 amino acids. V was cut by 3 bases and J by 2 bases, with 6 bases left in between. CDR3 sequence reads: CASSLTDTDTQYF. The DNA for the CDR3 is TGTGCCAGCAGCTTGACCGACACAGATACGCAGTATTTT.

This clonotype was seen at least ten times. This chain joins TRBV29-1 and TRBJ1-1; no clear D gene. The germline V gene has CDR1 SQVTM and CDR2 ANQGSEA. The CDR3 runs to 13 residues. Trimming took 5 bases from V and 3 from J, leaving 13 bases between them. The CDR3 nucleotides read TGCAGCGTTCAGGCAGGAAGGTACACTGAAGCTTTCTTT. The encoded protein is CSVQAGRYTEAFF. The full variable domain, in which reference TRBV29-1 and TRBJ1-1 provide the parts outside the CDR3, is SAVISQKPSRDICQRGTSLTIQCQVDSQVTMMFWYRQQPGQSLTLIATANQGSEATYESGFVIDKFPISRPNLTFSTLTVSNMSPEDSSIYLCSVQAGRYTEAFFGQGTRLTVV.

This clonotype was counted many times. One end of the junction is discordant with germline, which a read error may explain. This chain uses TRBV11-2 with TRBJ1-1; no definite D call. Germline lookup yields CDR1 SGHAT and CDR2 FQNNGV. This CDR3 contains 12 residues. The CDR3 spells CASGFRGTEAFF. CDR3 DNA: TGTGCCAGCGGCTTCCGAGGGACTGAAGCTTTCTTT.

The chain uses TRBV4-3 and TRBJ1-4, with unresolved D. Germline assignment: CDR1 LGHNA and CDR2 YSLEER. Trimming took 4 bases from V and 5 from J, leaving 14 bases between them. This CDR3 is 15 amino acids long. CDR3 region: CASSPYGLRNEKLFF. The CDR3 region has the DNA TGCGCCAGCAGCCCCTACGGACTCCGAAATGAAAAACTGTTTTTT.

This clonotype was observed a few times. This sequence joins TRBV5-1 and TRBJ2-1; perhaps TRBD1 as D (6 bases). The end of the DNA aligns better with TRBJ2-5, so the J call may be wrong. CDR1 is SGHRS and CDR2 is YFSETQ in the germline V gene. The CDR3 contains 14 residues. The CDR3 protein is CASSPGAQKETQYF. DNA of the CDR3: TGCGCCAGCAGCCCAGGGGCACAGAAAGAGACCCAGTACTTC.

The chain joins TRBV29-1 to TRBJ1-4; no clear D gene. V lost 3 bases to trimming and J lost 7 bases, with 15 bases between them. Germline CDR1 reads SQVTM; CDR2 reads ANQGSEA. This CDR3 contains 14 residues. For the CDR3, the DNA is TGCAGCGTTGAGGAAAGGAGAGGTCCTGAAAAACTGTTTTTT. Amino acid sequence: CSVEERRGPEKLFF.